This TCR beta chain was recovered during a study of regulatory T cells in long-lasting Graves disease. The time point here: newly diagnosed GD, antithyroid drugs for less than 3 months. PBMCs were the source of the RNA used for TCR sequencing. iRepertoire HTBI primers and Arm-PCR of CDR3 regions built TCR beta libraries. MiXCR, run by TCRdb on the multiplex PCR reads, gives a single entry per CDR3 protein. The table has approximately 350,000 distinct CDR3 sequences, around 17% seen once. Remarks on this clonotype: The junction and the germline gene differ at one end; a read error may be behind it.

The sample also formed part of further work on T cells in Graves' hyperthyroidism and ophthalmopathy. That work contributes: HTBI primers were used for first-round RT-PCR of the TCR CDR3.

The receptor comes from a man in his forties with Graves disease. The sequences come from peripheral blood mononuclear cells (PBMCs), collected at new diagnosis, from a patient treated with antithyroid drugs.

The DNA for the CDR3 is TGCGCCAGCAGCTTCCTGACTAGCGGGGTTCGGCTCTTC. Translating gives CASSFLTSGVRLF. The rearrangement links TRBV4-1 to TRBJ2-1; 11 bases line up with TRBD2. Germline CDR1 is MGHRA and CDR2 is YSYEKL. The CDR3 runs 13 residues.